This TCR beta chain was captured by sequencing in a study of T cells in Graves' hyperthyroidism and ophthalmopathy. Background on the study: Blood from the periphery was taken at initial diagnosis, before any treatment. The study's findings and limits: Most expanded thyroid clonotypes above 0.001 recurred in blood.

Newly diagnosed patients aged 18 to 65 had hyperthyroidism of under 2 months' duration. Uncontrolled infection, other autoimmune disease, pregnancy or lactation led to exclusion. RNA transcripts served as the template for amplifying TCR beta CDR3 regions. First-round RT-PCR with HTBI primers amplified the TCR CDR3 region. TCRdb independently ran MiXCR on the multiplex PCR reads; one entry per CDR3 protein. The sample has hundreds of thousands of distinct CDR3 sequences, 16% seen once; the top ten hold 18%. Remarks on this clonotype: Its antigen is unidentified.

Germline lookup yields CDR1 MNHEY and CDR2 SVGEGT. This CDR3 region has 15 residues. V lost 8 bases, J lost 3 bases, and 4 bases stayed unmatched. The chain is built from TRBV6-2 or TRBV6-3 and TRBJ2-3, with 14 bases lining up with TRBD2. The sequence was obtained from a woman aged 18-35 years with Graves' hyperthyroidism. The sequencing sample was made of blood. CDR3: CASGGLAGGTDTQYF. The CDR3, as DNA: TGTGCCAGCGGAGGACTAGCGGGAGGAACAGATACGCAGTATTTT.